This T cell receptor beta chain came from a study of blood T cell repertoires in COVID-19. Study-wide background: Samples taken during acute and convalescent COVID-19 were collected in the United States, Italy and Spain. T cells, B-cell-depleted T cells, or PBMCs provided the cDNA or gDNA that served as material.

This clone is judged medium-sized. One end of the junction fails to match germline, which may point to a read error. In the source study's methods: By means of reference gene primer amplification, nucleated cell counts were estimated. Generated by immunoSEQ multiplex PCR, the TCRdb table keeps only in-frame clones and is missing some. V, J and clone size are those of that table, while D and trimming were read from the DNA. The repertoire holds a few hundred thousand clones, with 83% as singletons. The CDR3 runs 15 residues. CDR1 is MGHRA and CDR2 is YSYEKL in the germline V gene. The chain uses TRBV4-1 and TRBJ2-1; D unclear. The specimen was peripheral blood. The receptor comes from a woman aged 45-65 years with acute or convalescent COVID-19. CDR3 amino acids: CASSQDVAAPRMILF. As DNA, the CDR3 is TGCGCCAGCAGCCAAGATGTTGCAGCTCCTAGGATGATACTCTTC.